Below are 14 T cell receptor beta chains sequenced from a single sample in a study of regulatory T cells in long-lasting Graves disease. Described time point: newly diagnosed GD, antithyroid drugs for less than 3 months. Generation of the TCR library employed RNA extracted from PBMCs. iRepertoire HTBI primers and Arm-PCR of CDR3 regions built TCR beta libraries. Via MiXCR, TCRdb re-called the multiplex PCR reads, giving one row per CDR3 protein. The sample has approximately 270,000 distinct CDR3 sequences; around 19% are singletons. The data were also submitted as part of a second study, on T cells in Graves' hyperthyroidism and ophthalmopathy.

The source material was peripheral blood mononuclear cells (PBMCs), sampled at new diagnosis, from a patient treated with antithyroid drugs. The origin of the receptors is a woman in her twenties or thirties with Graves disease.

The chain uses TRBV7-3 and TRBJ1-3; TRBD1 agrees at 9 bases. Germline values: CDR1 SGHTA, CDR2 FQGTGA. This CDR3 spans 18 amino acids. The junction had 11 bases not matched to a gene; V was cut back by 5 bases and J by 0 bases. CDR3: CASSRLEDRGVSGNTIYF. The CDR3 nucleotides are TGTGCCAGCAGCCGACTTGAAGACAGGGGGGTCTCTGGAAACACCATATATTTT.

This clonotype was seen many times. The chain is built from TRBV2 and TRBJ2-5; D may be TRBD1 (6 bases). The length of the CDR3 is 13 residues. V lost 3 bases and J lost 1, with 6 bases in between. Per the germline V gene, CDR1 is SNHLY and CDR2 is FYNNEI. In nucleotides, the CDR3 is TGTGCCAGCAGTGACAGGGGCCAAGAGACCCAGTACTTC. Translation: CASSDRGQETQYF.

This clonotype was observed many times. V gene TRBV20-1 combines with J gene TRBJ2-2; D not resolved. The germline V gene encodes CDR1 DFQATT and CDR2 SNEGSKA (reference sequence). The CDR3 has 14 amino acids. V gave up 0 bases and J gave up 2 bases, with 7 bases separating them. The CDR3 here is CSARDWENTGELFF. CDR3 DNA sequence: TGCAGTGCTAGAGATTGGGAAAACACCGGGGAGCTGTTTTTT.

This clonotype appeared many times. V is TRBV7-9 and J is TRBJ1-3; D is perhaps TRBD1 (6 bases). The germline V gene encodes CDR1 SEHNR and CDR2 FQNEAQ (reference sequence). This CDR3 spans 14 amino acids. V was trimmed by 8 bases and J by 4 bases, leaving 15 bases between them. CDR3 amino acids: CASGRGREGNTIYF. CDR3 bases: TGTGCCAGCGGCAGGGGCCGTGAAGGAAACACCATATATTTT.

This clonotype was recorded at least ten times. V usage is TRBV5-1 and J usage is TRBJ2-7; 7 bases line up with TRBD2. The V and J ends lost 4 bases and 3 bases, in that order; junction bases with no gene match: 7. Germline CDR1 reads SGHRS; CDR2 reads YFSETQ. The CDR3 sequence is 14 residues long. CDR3 residues: CASSLQTSSYEQYF. The CDR3 DNA sequence: TGCGCCAGCAGCCTACAGACTAGCAGCTACGAGCAGTACTTC. Supplemented by reference TRBV5-1 and TRBJ2-7, the full variable domain reads KAGVTQTPRYLIKTRGQQVTLSCSPISGHRSVSWYQQTPGQGLQFLFEYFSETQRNKGNFPGRFSGRQFSNSRSEMNVSTLELGDSALYLCASSLQTSSYEQYFGPGTRLTVT.

The V and J genes are TRBV27 and TRBJ2-1; D might be TRBD1 (6 bases). V gave up 5 bases and J gave up 6 bases, with 17 bases separating them. The germline V gene has CDR1 MNHEY and CDR2 SMNVEV (reference sequence). The CDR3 sequence is 15 residues long. The CDR3: CASSHHRALGNEQFF. The DNA for the CDR3 is TGTGCCAGCAGTCACCACAGGGCTCTAGGCAATGAGCAGTTCTTC.

This clonotype has at least ten counts. This rearrangement joins TRBV4-2 to TRBJ2-3; 8 positions agree with TRBD2. CDR1 and CDR2 from the germline V gene are LGHNA and YNFKEQ. Unmatched junction bases numbered 5, after V lost 0 bases and J lost 3 bases. CDR3 length equals 16 residues. This CDR3 reads CASSQDRGGLTDTQYF. The CDR3, as DNA: TGTGCCAGCAGCCAAGATCGGGGGGGGCTTACAGATACGCAGTATTTT.

This clonotype has only a few counts. The V gene is TRBV10-3, the J gene TRBJ1-2; TRBD1 aligns across 7 bases. V lost 8 bases and J lost 1; bases outside the gene matches: 4. Germline assignment: CDR1 ENHRY and CDR2 SYGVKD. This CDR3 is built from 13 residues. CDR3 loop: CAIAGTDNYGYTF. CDR3 DNA sequence: TGTGCCATCGCCGGGACAGATAACTATGGCTACACCTTC.

With respect to this clonotype: Possible read error: a much larger clone is one base away. The gene calls are TRBV11-2 and TRBJ2-1; no firm D call. The CDR3 totals 14 residues. Germline CDR1 is SGHAT and CDR2 is FQNNGV. Trimming cost V 5 bases and J 7 bases, with 15 bases left between them. The CDR3 loop reads CASSPRIAKNEQFF. CDR3 nucleotides: TGTGCCAGCAGCCCAAGGATCGCGAAGAATGAGCAGTTCTTC.

The gene calls are TRBV7-6 and TRBJ2-1, with D possibly matching TRBD1 (7 bases). Germline loops: CDR1 SGHVS, CDR2 FNYEAQ. The V and J ends lost 0 bases and 7 bases respectively, with 16 bases between them. The CDR3 loop spans 16 amino acids. The CDR3 DNA reads as TGTGCCAGCAGCTTAGCTGGGGTACAGGGGAGGAATGAGCAGTTCTTC. This gives the protein CASSLAGVQGRNEQFF.

This clonotype was counted many times. CDR3 in amino acids: CASNQDRAGGYTF. CDR3 coding DNA: TGTGCCAGCAACCAGGACAGGGCGGGTGGCTACACCTTC. The rearrangement links TRBV6-1 to TRBJ1-2; 8 nucleotides align to TRBD1. CDR1 and CDR2 from the germline V gene are MNHNS and SASEGT. The CDR3 contains 13 residues. The V segment lost 7 bases and the J segment 7 bases; nucleotides outside the gene matches: 8.

This clonotype was counted many times. The chain links TRBV2 to TRBJ1-2, with 9 bases aligning to TRBD1. Germline V lookup: CDR1 SNHLY, CDR2 FYNNEI. This CDR3 has 13 amino acids. Trimming took 7 bases from V and 6 from J; bases not matched to a gene: 6. Here the CDR3 reads CASKEDRGHGYTF. DNA for the CDR3: TGTGCCAGCAAGGAGGACAGGGGCCATGGCTACACCTTC. The full variable domain, in which reference TRBV2 and TRBJ1-2 provide the parts outside the CDR3, is EPEVTQTPSHQVTQMGQEVILRCVPISNHLYFYWYRQILGQKVEFLVSFYNNEISEKSEIFDDQFSVERPDGSNFTLKIRSTKLEDSAMYFCASKEDRGHGYTFGSGTRLTVV.

The CDR3 DNA sequence: TGTGCCAGCAGCTTAGTCCAGGGGGATGAAAAACTGTTTTTT. It codes for CASSLVQGDEKLFF. The chain joins TRBV7-6 to TRBJ1-4; 7 nucleotides agree with TRBD1. V was pared by 1 base and J by 6 bases, with 2 bases of the junction left unmatched. This CDR3 comprises 14 residues. Looked up from germline, CDR1 is SGHVS and CDR2 is FNYEAQ.

This clonotype was counted only a few times. With a much larger clone just one base away, this may be a read error. The chain carries TRBV3-1 and TRBJ2-7; 9 nucleotides agree with TRBD2. The CDR3 sequence is 15 residues long. Looked up from germline, CDR1 is LGHDT and CDR2 is YNNKEL (reference sequence). In DNA form, the CDR3 reads TGTGCCAGCAGCCAAGGGACTAGCGTTGCCTACGAGCGGTACTTC. Residues: CASSQGTSVAYERYF.